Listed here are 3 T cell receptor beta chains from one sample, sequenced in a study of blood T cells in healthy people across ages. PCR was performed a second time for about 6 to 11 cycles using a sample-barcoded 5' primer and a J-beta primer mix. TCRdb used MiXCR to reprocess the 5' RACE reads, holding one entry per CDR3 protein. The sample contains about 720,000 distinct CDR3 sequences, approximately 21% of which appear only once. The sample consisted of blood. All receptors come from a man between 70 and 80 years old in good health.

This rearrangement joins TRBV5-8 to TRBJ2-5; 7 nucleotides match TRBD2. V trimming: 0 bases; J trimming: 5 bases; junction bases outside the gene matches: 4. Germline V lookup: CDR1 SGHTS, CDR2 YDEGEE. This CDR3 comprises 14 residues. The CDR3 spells CASSLVLGGETQYF. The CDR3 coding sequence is TGTGCCAGCAGCTTGGTACTCGGGGGGGAGACCCAGTACTTC.

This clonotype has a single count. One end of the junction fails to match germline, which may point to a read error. This chain's CDR3 is CASSPRTATKEKLFF. The DNA for the CDR3 is TGTGCCAGCAGCCCCCGAACTGCAACTAAAGAAAAACTGTTTTTT. The chain couples TRBV7-2 to TRBJ1-4; D not resolved. Germline V gives CDR1 SGHTA, CDR2 FQGNSA. This CDR3 is 15 amino acids long.

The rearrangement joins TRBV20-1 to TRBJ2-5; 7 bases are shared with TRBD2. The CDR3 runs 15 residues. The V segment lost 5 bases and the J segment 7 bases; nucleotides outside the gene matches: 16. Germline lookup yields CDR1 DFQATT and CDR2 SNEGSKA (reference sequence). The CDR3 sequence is CSAPLGGFEIGTQYF. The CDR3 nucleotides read TGCAGTGCTCCATTGGGGGGGTTCGAAATAGGGACCCAGTACTTC.